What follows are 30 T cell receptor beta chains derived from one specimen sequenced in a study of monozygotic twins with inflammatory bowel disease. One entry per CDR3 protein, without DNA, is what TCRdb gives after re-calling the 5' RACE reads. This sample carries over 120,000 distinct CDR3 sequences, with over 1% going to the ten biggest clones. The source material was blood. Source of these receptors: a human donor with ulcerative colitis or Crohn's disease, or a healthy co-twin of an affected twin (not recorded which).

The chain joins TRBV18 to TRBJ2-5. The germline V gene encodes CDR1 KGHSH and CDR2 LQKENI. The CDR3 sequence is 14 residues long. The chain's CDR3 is CASSPPSTQETQYF.

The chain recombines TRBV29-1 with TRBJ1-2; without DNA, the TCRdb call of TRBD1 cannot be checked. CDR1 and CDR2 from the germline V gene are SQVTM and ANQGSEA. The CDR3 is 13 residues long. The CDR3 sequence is CSVKGTGAYGYTF.

The CDR3 sequence: CASSLAGVGETQYF. V and J are TRBV5-1 and TRBJ2-5; TCRdb selects TRBD2, and the lack of DNA leaves this call unchecked. Germline V lookup: CDR1 SGHRS, CDR2 YFSETQ. This CDR3 has 14 amino acids.

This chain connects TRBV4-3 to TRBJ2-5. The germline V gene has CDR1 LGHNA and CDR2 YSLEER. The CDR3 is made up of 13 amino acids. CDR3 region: CASSRGSEETQYF.

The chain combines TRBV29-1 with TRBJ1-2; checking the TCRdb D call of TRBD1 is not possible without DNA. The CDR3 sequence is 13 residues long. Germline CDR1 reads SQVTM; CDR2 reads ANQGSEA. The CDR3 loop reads CSVRQAGEGDYTF.

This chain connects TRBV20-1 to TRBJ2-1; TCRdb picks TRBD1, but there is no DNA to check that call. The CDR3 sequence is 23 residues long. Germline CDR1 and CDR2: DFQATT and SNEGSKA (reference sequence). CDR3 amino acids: CSAKEQSRDRGRSYWSSYNEQFF.

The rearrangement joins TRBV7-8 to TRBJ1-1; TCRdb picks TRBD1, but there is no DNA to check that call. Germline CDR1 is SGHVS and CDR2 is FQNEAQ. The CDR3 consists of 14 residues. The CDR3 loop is CASSSQQGNTEAFF.

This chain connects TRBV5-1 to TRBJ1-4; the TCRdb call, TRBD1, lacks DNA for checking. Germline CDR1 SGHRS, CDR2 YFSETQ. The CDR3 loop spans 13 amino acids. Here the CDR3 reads CASSSGQWEKLFF.

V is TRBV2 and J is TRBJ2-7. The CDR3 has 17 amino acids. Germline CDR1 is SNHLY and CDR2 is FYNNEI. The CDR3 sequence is CASSEASGSVIRGEQYF.

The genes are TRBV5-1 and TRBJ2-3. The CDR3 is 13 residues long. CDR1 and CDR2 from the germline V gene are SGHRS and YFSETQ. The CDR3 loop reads CASSADDTDTQYF.

The CDR3 loop is CSVFREWTGELFF. The rearrangement uses TRBV20-1 and TRBJ2-2; the TCRdb call, TRBD1, lacks DNA for checking. Germline lookup yields CDR1 DFQATT and CDR2 SNEGSKA (reference sequence). This CDR3 region has 13 residues.

CDR3 region: CASSLVAGGADTQYF. The genes are TRBV5-1 and TRBJ2-3; absent DNA, TCRdb's TRBD1 call cannot be checked. CDR3 length: 15 amino acids. Germline CDR1 and CDR2: SGHRS and YFSETQ.

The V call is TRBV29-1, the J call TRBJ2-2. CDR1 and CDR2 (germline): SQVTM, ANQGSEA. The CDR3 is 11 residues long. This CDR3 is CSVEGTGELFF.

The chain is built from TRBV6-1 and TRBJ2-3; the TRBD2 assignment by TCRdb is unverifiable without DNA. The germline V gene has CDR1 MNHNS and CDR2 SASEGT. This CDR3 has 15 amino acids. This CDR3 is CASRSAGGFTDTQYF.

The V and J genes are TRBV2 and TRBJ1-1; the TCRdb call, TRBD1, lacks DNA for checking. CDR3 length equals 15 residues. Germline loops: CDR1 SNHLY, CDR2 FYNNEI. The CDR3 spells CASSIGQAGNTEAFF.

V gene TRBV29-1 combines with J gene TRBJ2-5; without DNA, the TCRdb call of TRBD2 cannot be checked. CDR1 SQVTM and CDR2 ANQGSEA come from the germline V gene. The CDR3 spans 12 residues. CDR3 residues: CSVDFAGETQYF.

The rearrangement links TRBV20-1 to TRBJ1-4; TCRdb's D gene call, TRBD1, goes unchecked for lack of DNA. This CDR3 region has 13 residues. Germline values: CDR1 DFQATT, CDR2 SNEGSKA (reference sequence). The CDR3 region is CSARDRVNEKLFF.

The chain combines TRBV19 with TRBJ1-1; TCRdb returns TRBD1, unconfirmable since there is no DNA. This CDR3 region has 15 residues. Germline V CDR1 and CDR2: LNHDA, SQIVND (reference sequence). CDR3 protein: CASISTPSGGAEAFF.

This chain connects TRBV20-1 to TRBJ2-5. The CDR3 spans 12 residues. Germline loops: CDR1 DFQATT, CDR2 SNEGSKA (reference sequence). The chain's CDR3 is CSANTYQETQYF.

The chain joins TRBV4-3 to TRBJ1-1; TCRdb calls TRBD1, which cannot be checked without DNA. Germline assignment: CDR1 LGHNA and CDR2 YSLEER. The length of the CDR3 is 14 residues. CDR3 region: CASSQWGQGAEAFF.

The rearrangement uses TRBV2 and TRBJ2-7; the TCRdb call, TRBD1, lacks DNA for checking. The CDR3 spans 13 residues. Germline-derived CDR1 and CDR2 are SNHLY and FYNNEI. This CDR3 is CASSAGLLYEQYF.

The CDR3 protein is CASSGLAGRTEAFF. The chain is built from TRBV9 and TRBJ1-1; TCRdb returns TRBD1, unconfirmable since there is no DNA. Germline lookup yields CDR1 SGDLS and CDR2 YYNGEE. CDR3 size: 14 residues. The full variable domain, completed using reference TRBV9 and TRBJ1-1, is DSGVTQTPKHLITATGQRVTLRCSPRSGDLSVYWYQQSLDQGLQFLIQYYNGEERAKGNILERFSAQQFPDLHSELNLSSLELGDSALYFCASSGLAGRTEAFFGQGTRLTVV.

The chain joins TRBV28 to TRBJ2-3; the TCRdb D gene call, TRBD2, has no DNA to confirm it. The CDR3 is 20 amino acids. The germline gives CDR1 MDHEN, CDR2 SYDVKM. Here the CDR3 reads CASSLHPSLRLAGSTDTQYF.

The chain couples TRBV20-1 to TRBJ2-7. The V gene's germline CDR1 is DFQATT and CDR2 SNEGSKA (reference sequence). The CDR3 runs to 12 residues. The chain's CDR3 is CSATRGSYEQYF.

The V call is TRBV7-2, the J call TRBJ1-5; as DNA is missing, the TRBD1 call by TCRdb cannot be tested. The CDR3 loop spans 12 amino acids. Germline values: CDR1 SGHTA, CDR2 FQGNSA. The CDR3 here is CASSGTGQPQHF.

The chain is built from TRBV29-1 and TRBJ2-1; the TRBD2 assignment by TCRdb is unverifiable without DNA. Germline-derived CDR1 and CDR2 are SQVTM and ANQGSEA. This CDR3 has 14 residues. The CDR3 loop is CSVGVRLAKDEQFF.

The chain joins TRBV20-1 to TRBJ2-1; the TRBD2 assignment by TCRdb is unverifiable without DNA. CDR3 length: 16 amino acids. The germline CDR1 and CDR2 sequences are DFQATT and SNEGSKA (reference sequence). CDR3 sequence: CSARVTSGSLYNEQFF.

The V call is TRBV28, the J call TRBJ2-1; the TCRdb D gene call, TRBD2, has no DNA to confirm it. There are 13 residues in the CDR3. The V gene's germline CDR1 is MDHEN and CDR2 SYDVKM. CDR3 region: CASSLWGDYEQFF.

CDR3 loop: CASSSLGVGNQPQHF. The V gene is TRBV6-2 or TRBV6-3, the J gene TRBJ1-5. Per germline, CDR1 MNHEY and CDR2 SVGEGT. The CDR3 runs 15 residues.

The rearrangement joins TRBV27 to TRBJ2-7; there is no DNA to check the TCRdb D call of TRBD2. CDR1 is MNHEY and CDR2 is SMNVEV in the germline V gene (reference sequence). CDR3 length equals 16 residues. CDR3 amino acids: CASRTRGLAGVNEQYF.